One and the same sample provided the 23 T cell receptor beta chains below, sequenced in a study of blood T cell repertoires in COVID-19. Using immunoSEQ multiplex PCR, the repertoire was profiled, and TCRdb retains in-frame clones only, with some absent. The data contain 200,000 to 250,000 clones, about nine tenths of them singletons. Sequenced input: PBMCs or T cells enriched from blood (not recorded which). These receptor sequences come from a woman aged 45-65 years in a cohort exposed to, infected with or recovered from COVID-19 (not recorded which).

The J gene is TRBJ2-5, the V gene TRBV5-1; 7 nucleotides match TRBD2. This CDR3 has 14 residues. V lost 5 bases, J lost 2 bases, and 6 bases stayed unmatched. Germline values: CDR1 SGHRS, CDR2 YFSETQ. Here the CDR3 reads CASRPGGWQETQYF. For the CDR3, the DNA is TGCGCCAGCAGACCCGGGGGGTGGCAAGAGACCCAGTACTTC. The entire variable domain, with the rest obtained from reference TRBV5-1 and TRBJ2-5, is as follows: KAGVTQTPRYLIKTRGQQVTLSCSPISGHRSVSWYQQTPGQGLQFLFEYFSETQRNKGNFPGRFSGRQFSNSRSEMNVSTLELGDSALYLCASRPGGWQETQYFGPGTRLLVL.

The J gene is TRBJ1-2, the V gene TRBV7-2, with TRBD1 identical over 7 bases. V lost 4 bases and J lost 6; bases outside the gene matches: 8. The germline V gene encodes CDR1 SGHTA and CDR2 FQGNSA. This CDR3 region has 14 residues. The CDR3 nucleotides read TGTGCCAGCAGCTCAACGACAGGGAATCATGGCTACACCTTC. It encodes CASSSTTGNHGYTF.

This clone was observed a few times. The same CDR3 is also encoded by other DNA sequences in this sample. The chain links TRBV3-1 (or the pseudogene TRBV3-2) to TRBJ2-7; 10 bases agree with TRBD2. The CDR3 consists of 14 residues. With V trimmed by 4 bases and J by 2 bases, 2 bases remained unmatched. Per germline, CDR1 LGHDT and CDR2 YNNKEL (reference sequence). CDR3 in DNA: TGTGCCAGCAGCCCTAGCGGGGGCACCTACGAGCAGTACTTC. Its protein is CASSPSGGTYEQYF.

This chain connects TRBV3-1 (or the pseudogene TRBV3-2) to TRBJ2-3, with D unclear. V was trimmed by 2 bases and J by 0 bases, leaving 9 bases between them. CDR3 size: 15 residues. Germline V CDR1 and CDR2: LGHDT, YNNKEL (reference sequence). The CDR3 region has the DNA TGTGCCAGCAGCCAAACACGTTGGAGCACAGATACGCAGTATTTT. Translating it yields CASSQTRWSTDTQYF.

In this sample, this clone turned up a few times. J is TRBJ2-1 and V is TRBV5-1, with 7 positions matching TRBD2. The germline gives CDR1 SGHRS, CDR2 YFSETQ. CDR3 size: 15 residues. The junction had 7 bases not matched to a gene; V was cut back by 3 bases and J by 4 bases. DNA of the CDR3: TGCGCCAGCAGCTCTAGTGGGGGGGATTACAATGAGCAGTTCTTC. It is translated as CASSSSGGDYNEQFF. Looking up the rest from reference TRBV5-1 and TRBJ2-1 gives the full variable domain: KAGVTQTPRYLIKTRGQQVTLSCSPISGHRSVSWYQQTPGQGLQFLFEYFSETQRNKGNFPGRFSGRQFSNSRSEMNVSTLELGDSALYLCASSSSGGDYNEQFFGPGTRLTVL.

J is TRBJ2-7 and V is TRBV6-5; TRBD2 might be the D (6 bases). V lost 6 bases and J 4 bases, leaving 16 bases between the germline ends. Germline V gives CDR1 MNHEY, CDR2 SVGAGI. There are 14 residues in the CDR3. CDR3 coding DNA: TGTGCCAGCAGCCCCGGGACTTACATTTACGAGCAGTACTTC. It encodes CASSPGTYIYEQYF.

Only one count was recorded for this clone. V usage is TRBV19 and J usage is TRBJ2-3; TRBD1 aligns across 7 bases. Looked up from germline, CDR1 is LNHDA and CDR2 is SQIVND (reference sequence). This CDR3 spans 14 amino acids. The V and J ends lost 7 bases and 3 bases, in that order; junction bases with no gene match: 7. CDR3 region: CASTAQGLTDTQYF. In nucleotides, the CDR3 is TGTGCCAGTACGGCACAGGGGTTGACAGATACGCAGTATTTT.

This clone was counted a few times. The chain is built from TRBV30 and TRBJ1-6; D unclear. Germline V gives CDR1 GTSNPN, CDR2 SVGIG (reference sequence). Trimming shortened V by 7 bases and J by 8 bases, and 18 bases separated the two germline ends. The CDR3 contains 14 residues. The CDR3 DNA reads as TGTGCCTATGAAATGAGGGAGCGTGATTCACCCCTCCACTTT. It is translated as CAYEMRERDSPLHF.

J is TRBJ2-3 and V is TRBV4-3; 10 bases align to TRBD2. This CDR3 has 19 amino acids. Trimming took 0 bases from V and 3 from J; bases not matched to a gene: 12. Germline loops: CDR1 LGHNA, CDR2 YSLEER. The CDR3 region has the DNA TGCGCCAGCAGCCAAGATTTGGGAGCGGGGGGGCTGAGTACAGATACGCAGTATTTT. Translating gives CASSQDLGAGGLSTDTQYF.

The chain carries TRBV7-6 and TRBJ1-6; the match to TRBD1 covers 9 bases. Germline V gene sequence: CDR1 SGHVS, CDR2 FNYEAQ. This CDR3 spans 16 amino acids. After removal of 4 bases from V and 8 bases from J, the junction contained 9 bases not matched to a gene. The CDR3 sequence: CASSSLDRGWDSPLHF. As DNA, the CDR3 is TGTGCCAGCAGCTCCCTCGACAGGGGGTGGGATTCACCCCTCCACTTT.

The chain combines TRBV6-1 with TRBJ2-1, with a tentative D call TRBD2 (6 bases). Per germline, CDR1 MNHNS and CDR2 SASEGT. This CDR3 spans 15 amino acids. The V end lost 3 bases, the J end lost 4 bases, and 13 bases lay between the germline ends. The CDR3 bases are TGTGCCAGCAGTGAGATGGCGGGGAAGTACAATGAGCAGTTCTTC. This encodes CASSEMAGKYNEQFF.

The V call is TRBV7-3, the J call TRBJ2-7; 8 nucleotides match TRBD1. CDR3 length equals 13 residues. J gave up 6 bases and V 5 bases, and 6 bases lay outside the gene matches. Germline V lookup: CDR1 SGHTA, CDR2 FQGTGA. DNA for the CDR3: TGTGCCAGCAGCCCAGGGACAGGACGCGAGCAGTACTTC. This translates into CASSPGTGREQYF. Filled out from reference TRBV7-3 and TRBJ2-7, the complete variable domain reads GAGVSQTPSNKVTEKGKYVELRCDPISGHTALYWYRQSLGQGPEFLIYFQGTGAADDSGLPNDRFFAVRPEGSVSTLKIQRTERGDSAVYLCASSPGTGREQYFGPGTRLTVT.

The chain has TRBV5-6 and TRBJ1-2, with 8 positions matching TRBD1. The CDR3 is made up of 14 amino acids. Per the germline V gene, CDR1 is SGHDT and CDR2 is YYEEEE. Trimming at V came to 4 bases and at J to 2 bases, leaving 4 bases not matched to a gene. The CDR3 bases are TGTGCCAGCAGCCCATGGACAGGGAACTATGGCTACACCTTC. It codes for CASSPWTGNYGYTF.

V usage is TRBV28 and J usage is TRBJ2-1, with 13 bases fitting TRBD2. Per germline, CDR1 MDHEN and CDR2 SYDVKM. This CDR3 has 15 residues. V shed 4 bases, J shed 6 bases, and the junction held 3 bases outside the gene matches. The CDR3 is CASSSLAGGRNEQFF. CDR3 coding DNA: TGTGCCAGCAGTTCACTAGCGGGGGGGCGCAATGAGCAGTTCTTC. The whole variable domain, remainder taken from reference TRBV28 and TRBJ2-1, is DVKVTQSSRYLVKRTGEKVFLECVQDMDHENMFWYRQDPGLGLRLIYFSYDVKMKEKGDIPEGYSVSREKKERFSLILESASTNQTSMYLCASSSLAGGRNEQFFGPGTRLTVL.

The CDR3 sequence is CASSLGLAGGQVKIEQFF. The CDR3 nucleotides read TGTGCCAGCAGTTTGGGACTAGCGGGGGGCCAGGTTAAAATTGAGCAGTTCTTC. The rearrangement uses TRBV28 and TRBJ2-1; 15 nucleotides line up with TRBD2. The V gene end was trimmed by 3 bases and the J gene end by 9 bases; junction bases not matched to a gene: 12. CDR3 length: 18 residues. Germline values: CDR1 MDHEN, CDR2 SYDVKM.

This clone was found once. The V call is TRBV5-8, the J call TRBJ1-1; D remains unclear. V was trimmed by 4 bases and J by 5 bases, leaving 9 bases between them. CDR3 length equals 12 residues. The germline gives CDR1 SGHTS, CDR2 YDEGEE. Here the CDR3 reads CASSRVGTEAFF. The CDR3, as DNA: TGTGCCAGCAGCCGGGTCGGGACTGAAGCTTTCTTT.

Comments on this clone: The junction and the germline gene differ at one end; a read error may be behind it. The rearrangement joins TRBV4-2 to TRBJ1-6; 8 nucleotides match TRBD1. Germline V gene data show CDR1 as LGHNA and CDR2 as YNFKEQ. CDR3 length equals 15 residues. CDR3 sequence: CASSEERQGQSPLHF. Here the CDR3 DNA reads TGTGCCAGCAGCGAAGAAAGACAGGGGCAATCACCCCTCCACTTT.

This chain links TRBV5-1 with TRBJ2-7; 10 bases fit TRBD2. V was pared by 4 bases and J by 6 bases, with 10 bases of the junction left unmatched. Germline values: CDR1 SGHRS, CDR2 YFSETQ. This CDR3 contains 15 residues. The CDR3 here is CASSTSSGGGGEQYF. CDR3 in DNA: TGCGCCAGCAGCACCTCTAGCGGGGGAGGCGGCGAGCAGTACTTC.

The chain is built from TRBV9 and TRBJ2-2; weak D call: TRBD1 (6 bases). CDR3 length: 15 residues. Germline values: CDR1 SGDLS, CDR2 YYNGEE. V was clipped by 1 base and J by 2 bases, with 9 bases between them. CDR3 region: CASSVRGGNTGELFF. The CDR3 region has the DNA TGTGCCAGCAGCGTAAGAGGGGGTAACACCGGGGAGCTGTTTTTT.

The genes are TRBV6-5 and TRBJ1-1, with 9 bases aligning to TRBD1. Germline-derived CDR1 and CDR2 are MNHEY and SVGAGI. The length of the CDR3 is 15 residues. The trim removed 8 bases at V and 3 bases at J, leaving 10 bases unmatched. CDR3 DNA sequence: TGTGCCAGCTATCAGCACAGGGGGCAGGACACTGAAGCTTTCTTT. Its translation is CASYQHRGQDTEAFF.

The chain joins TRBV19 to TRBJ2-2; D unclear. The germline V gene has CDR1 LNHDA and CDR2 SQIVND (reference sequence). Trimming removed 6 bases from V and 4 bases from J, with 12 bases in between. The CDR3 is 14 residues long. CDR3 sequence reads: CASRPSRFTGELFF. CDR3 in DNA: TGTGCCAGTAGGCCGAGCAGGTTCACCGGGGAGCTGTTTTTT.

This chain links TRBV30 with TRBJ2-7; weak D call: TRBD1 (6 bases). CDR3 size: 14 residues. From germline, CDR1 is GTSNPN and CDR2 SVGIG (reference sequence). Trimming shortened V by 3 bases and J by 5 bases, and 17 bases separated the two germline ends. The CDR3 DNA reads as TGTGCCTGGAGAGACTTGGGGGCGAACCACGAGCAGTACTTC. Amino acid sequence: CAWRDLGANHEQYF. Looking up the rest from reference TRBV30 and TRBJ2-7 gives the full variable domain: SQTIHQWPATLVQPVGSPLSLECTVEGTSNPNLYWYRQAAGRGLQLLFYSVGIGQISSEVPQNLSASRPQDRQFILSSKKLLLSDSGFYLCAWRDLGANHEQYFGPGTRLTVT.

The V gene is TRBV3-1 (or the pseudogene TRBV3-2), the J gene TRBJ2-5, with D possibly being TRBD1 (5 bases). Trimming cost V 4 bases and J 0 bases, with 18 bases left between them. Germline CDR1 is LGHDT and CDR2 is YNNKEL (reference sequence). This CDR3 comprises 17 residues. CDR3 sequence: CASSPIFGRAYQETQYF. CDR3 sequence (DNA): TGTGCCAGCAGCCCGATTTTTGGCAGGGCGTACCAAGAGACCCAGTACTTC.